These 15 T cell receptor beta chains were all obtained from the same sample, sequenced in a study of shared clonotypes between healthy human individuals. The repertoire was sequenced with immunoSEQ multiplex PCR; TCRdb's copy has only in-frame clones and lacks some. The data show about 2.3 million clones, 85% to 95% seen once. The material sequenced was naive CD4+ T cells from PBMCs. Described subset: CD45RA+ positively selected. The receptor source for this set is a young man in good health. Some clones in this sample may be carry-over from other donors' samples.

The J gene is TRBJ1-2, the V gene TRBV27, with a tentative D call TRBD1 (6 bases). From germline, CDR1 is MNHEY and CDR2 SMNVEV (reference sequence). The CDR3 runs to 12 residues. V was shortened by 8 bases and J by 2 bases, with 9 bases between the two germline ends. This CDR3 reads CASQDRNYGYTF. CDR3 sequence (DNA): TGTGCCAGCCAAGACAGGAACTATGGCTACACCTTC.

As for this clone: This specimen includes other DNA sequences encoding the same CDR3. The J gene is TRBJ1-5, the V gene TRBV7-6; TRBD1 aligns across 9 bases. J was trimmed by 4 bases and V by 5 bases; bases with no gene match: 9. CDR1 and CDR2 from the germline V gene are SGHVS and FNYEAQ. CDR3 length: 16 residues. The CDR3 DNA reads TGTGCCAGCAGCCCCGGACAGGGGCTATCTAATCAGCCCCAGCATTTT. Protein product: CASSPGQGLSNQPQHF.

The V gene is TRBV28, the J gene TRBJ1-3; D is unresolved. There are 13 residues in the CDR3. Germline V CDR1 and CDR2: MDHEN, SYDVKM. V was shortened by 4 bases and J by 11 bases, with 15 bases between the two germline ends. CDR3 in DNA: TGTGCCAGCAGTTCCCCCCTGGTTCGGGCCATATATTTT. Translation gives CASSSPLVRAIYF.

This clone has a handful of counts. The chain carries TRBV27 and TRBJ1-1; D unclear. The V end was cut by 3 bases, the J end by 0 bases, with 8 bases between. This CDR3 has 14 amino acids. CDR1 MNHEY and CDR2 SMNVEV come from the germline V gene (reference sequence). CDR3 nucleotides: TGTGCCAGCAGTTTGCGGCTTTTGAACACTGAAGCTTTCTTT. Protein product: CASSLRLLNTEAFF.

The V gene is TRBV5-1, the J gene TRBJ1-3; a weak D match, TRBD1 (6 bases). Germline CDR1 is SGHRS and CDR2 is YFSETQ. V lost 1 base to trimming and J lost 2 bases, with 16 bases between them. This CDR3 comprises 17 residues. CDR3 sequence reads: CASSLFIGGLTGNTIYF. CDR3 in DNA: TGCGCCAGCAGCTTGTTCATAGGGGGGCTTACTGGAAACACCATATATTTT.

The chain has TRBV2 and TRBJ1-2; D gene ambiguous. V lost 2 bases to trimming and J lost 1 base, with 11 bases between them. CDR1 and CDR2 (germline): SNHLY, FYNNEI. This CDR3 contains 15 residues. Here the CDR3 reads CASSELVQSNYGYTF. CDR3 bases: TGTGCCAGCAGTGAACTTGTTCAGAGTAACTATGGCTACACCTTC.

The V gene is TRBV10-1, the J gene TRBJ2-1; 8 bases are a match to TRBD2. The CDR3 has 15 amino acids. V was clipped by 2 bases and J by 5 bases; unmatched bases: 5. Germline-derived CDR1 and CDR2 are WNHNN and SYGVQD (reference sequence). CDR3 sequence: CASSEGSGVDNEQFF. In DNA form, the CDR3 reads TGCGCCAGCAGTGAGGGTAGCGGGGTTGACAATGAGCAGTTCTTC.

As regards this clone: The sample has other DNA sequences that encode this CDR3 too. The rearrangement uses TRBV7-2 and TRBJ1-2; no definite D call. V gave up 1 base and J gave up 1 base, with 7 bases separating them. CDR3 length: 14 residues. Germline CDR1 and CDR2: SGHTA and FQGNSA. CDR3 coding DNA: TGTGCCAGCAGCTTAGACGGCCTTAACTATGGCTACACCTTC. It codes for CASSLDGLNYGYTF.

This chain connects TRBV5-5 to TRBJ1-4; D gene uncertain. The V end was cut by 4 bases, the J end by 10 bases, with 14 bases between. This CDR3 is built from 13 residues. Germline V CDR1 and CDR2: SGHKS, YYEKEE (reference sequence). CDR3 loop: CASSPYPGRKLFF. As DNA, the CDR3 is TGTGCCAGCAGCCCATACCCGGGAAGAAAACTGTTTTTT.

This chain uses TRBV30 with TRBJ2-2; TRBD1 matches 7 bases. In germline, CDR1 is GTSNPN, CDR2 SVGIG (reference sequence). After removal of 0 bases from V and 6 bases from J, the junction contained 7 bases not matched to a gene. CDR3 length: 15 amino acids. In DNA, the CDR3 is TGTGCCTGGAGTGTACAGCACAGGGGATCCGGGGAGCTGTTTTTT. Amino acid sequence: CAWSVQHRGSGELFF.

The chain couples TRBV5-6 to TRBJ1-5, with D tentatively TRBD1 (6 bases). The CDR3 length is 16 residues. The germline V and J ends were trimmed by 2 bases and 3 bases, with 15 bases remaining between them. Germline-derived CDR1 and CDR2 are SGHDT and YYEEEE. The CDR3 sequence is CASSFLGDNNNQPQHF. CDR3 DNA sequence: TGTGCCAGCAGCTTCTTGGGGGACAACAACAATCAGCCCCAGCATTTT.

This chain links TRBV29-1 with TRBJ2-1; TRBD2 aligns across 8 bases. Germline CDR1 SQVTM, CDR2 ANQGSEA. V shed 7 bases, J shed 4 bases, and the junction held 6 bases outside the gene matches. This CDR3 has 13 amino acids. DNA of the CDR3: TGCAGCGCCCAACTAGCGGTTTACAATGAGCAGTTCTTC. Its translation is CSAQLAVYNEQFF.

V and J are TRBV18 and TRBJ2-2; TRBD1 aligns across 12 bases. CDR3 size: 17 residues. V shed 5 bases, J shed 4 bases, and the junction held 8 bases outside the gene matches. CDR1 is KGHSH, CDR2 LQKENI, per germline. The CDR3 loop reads CASSKRGQGAGTGELFF. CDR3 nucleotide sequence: TGTGCCAGCTCAAAACGGGGACAGGGGGCCGGCACCGGGGAGCTGTTTTTT.

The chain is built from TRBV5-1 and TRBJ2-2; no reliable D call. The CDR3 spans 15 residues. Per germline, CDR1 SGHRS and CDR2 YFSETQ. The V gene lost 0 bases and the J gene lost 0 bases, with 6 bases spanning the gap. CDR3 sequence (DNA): TGCGCCAGCAGCTTGGCCCCAGCGAACACCGGGGAGCTGTTTTTT. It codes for CASSLAPANTGELFF.

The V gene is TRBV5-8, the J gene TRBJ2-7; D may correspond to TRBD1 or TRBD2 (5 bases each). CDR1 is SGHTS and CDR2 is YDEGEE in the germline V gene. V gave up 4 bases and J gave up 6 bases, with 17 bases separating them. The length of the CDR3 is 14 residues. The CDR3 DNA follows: TGTGCCAGCAGCGGGGGAAGGGGCTCGTTCGAGCAGTACTTC. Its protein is CASSGGRGSFEQYF.